This TCR beta chain was identified in a study of blood T cell repertoires in COVID-19. Looking at the study overall: The origin of the acute and convalescent COVID-19 samples was the United States, Italy and Spain. PBMCs, B-cell-depleted T cells, or T cells provided the cDNA or gDNA that made up the material.

The CDR3 length is 13 residues. The germline CDR1 and CDR2 sequences are GTSNPN and SVGIG (reference sequence). Trimming removed 3 bases at V and 4 bases at J, with 12 bases between. Under the authors' procedure: From reference gene primer amplification, estimates of nucleated cell counts were derived. TCRdb's copy holds only in-frame clones and misses some; the assay was immunoSEQ multiplex PCR. V and J calls plus clone size are reproduced from that table; the DNA served to infer D and trimming. The data show roughly 290,000 clones, roughly 86% seen once. This chain joins TRBV30 and TRBJ1-1; D might be TRBD1 (5 bases). Sequencing was performed on peripheral blood. This TCR came from a woman under 40 who had recovered from COVID-19. CDR3 in amino acids: CAWREGRATEAFF. The DNA of the CDR3 is TGTGCCTGGAGAGAGGGGAGGGCCACTGAAGCTTTCTTT.